The T cell receptor (beta chain) described here comes from a study of regulatory T cells in long-lasting Graves disease. The sample's time point: newly diagnosed GD, antithyroid drugs for less than 3 months. The authors made the TCR library using RNA they extracted from PBMCs. CDR3 size: 12 residues. Germline values: CDR1 ENHRY, CDR2 SYGVKD. V lost 4 bases to trimming and J lost 4 bases, with 2 bases between them. This clonotype came up a few times. With iRepertoire HTBI primers and Arm-PCR of CDR3 regions, TCR beta libraries were built. A single record per CDR3 protein comes from TCRdb applying MiXCR to the multiplex PCR reads. The table has 400,000 to 500,000 distinct CDR3 sequences, 11% to 15% seen once. These data were also reused for a study on T cells in Graves' hyperthyroidism and ophthalmopathy. From that second work: Median prediction lead before ophthalmopathy onset was 5.5 to 7 months with the model.

The rearrangement joins TRBV10-3 to TRBJ2-6; D unclear. Sample: peripheral blood mononuclear cells (PBMCs), taken at new diagnosis, from a patient treated with antithyroid drugs. This clonotype was sampled from a woman in her forties or fifties with Graves disease. The CDR3 nucleotides are TGTGCCATCAGTGGAGGGGCCAACGTCCTGACTTTC. It codes for CAISGGANVLTF.